This T cell receptor beta chain was identified in a study of blood T cell repertoires in COVID-19. As for the study in general: From the United States, Italy and Spain came samples of acute and convalescent COVID-19. T cells, B-cell-depleted T cells, or PBMCs supplied cDNA or gDNA.

Under the authors' procedure: Reference gene primer amplification yielded estimated nucleated cell counts. TCRdb keeps only in-frame clones here, not all; method: immunoSEQ multiplex PCR. That table supplies the V and J calls and clone size; D and trimming were determined from the DNA. Here the sample spans 200,000 to 250,000 clones, 65% to 90% being singletons. This clone was seen just once. CDR1 and CDR2 from the germline V gene are LGHNT and FRNRAP. The V segment lost 2 bases and the J segment 7 bases; nucleotides outside the gene matches: 5. The length of the CDR3 is 16 residues. The chain combines TRBV12-5 with TRBJ2-2; 12 nucleotides agree with TRBD2. This TCR was sampled from a woman older than 75 with active or convalescent COVID-19. The source material was peripheral blood. This chain's CDR3 is CASGLLAGGPIGELFF. CDR3 bases: TGTGCTAGTGGTTTGCTAGCGGGGGGGCCCATCGGGGAGCTGTTTTTT.